This TCR beta chain was identified in a study of tissue T cells after allogeneic stem cell transplantation. Clones were sequenced by immunoSEQ multiplex PCR, and TCRdb holds only the in-frame ones, with some missing. The sample holds about 6,300 clones; approximately 70% are singletons and the top ten take roughly 7%. V was trimmed by 4 bases and J by 1 base, leaving 16 bases between them. The CDR3 runs 16 residues. CDR1 is LGHNA, CDR2 YSLEER, per germline. The material was tissue from the rectum, obtained at autopsy. The rearrangement joins TRBV4-3 to TRBJ1-1; D remains unclear. This clonotype originated in a woman aged 18 to 55 with breast cancer. The CDR3 bases are TGCGCCAGCAGCCTACGGTGGGCGGCAGCGAACACTGAAGCTTTCTTT. Translated, it gives CASSLRWAAANTEAFF.